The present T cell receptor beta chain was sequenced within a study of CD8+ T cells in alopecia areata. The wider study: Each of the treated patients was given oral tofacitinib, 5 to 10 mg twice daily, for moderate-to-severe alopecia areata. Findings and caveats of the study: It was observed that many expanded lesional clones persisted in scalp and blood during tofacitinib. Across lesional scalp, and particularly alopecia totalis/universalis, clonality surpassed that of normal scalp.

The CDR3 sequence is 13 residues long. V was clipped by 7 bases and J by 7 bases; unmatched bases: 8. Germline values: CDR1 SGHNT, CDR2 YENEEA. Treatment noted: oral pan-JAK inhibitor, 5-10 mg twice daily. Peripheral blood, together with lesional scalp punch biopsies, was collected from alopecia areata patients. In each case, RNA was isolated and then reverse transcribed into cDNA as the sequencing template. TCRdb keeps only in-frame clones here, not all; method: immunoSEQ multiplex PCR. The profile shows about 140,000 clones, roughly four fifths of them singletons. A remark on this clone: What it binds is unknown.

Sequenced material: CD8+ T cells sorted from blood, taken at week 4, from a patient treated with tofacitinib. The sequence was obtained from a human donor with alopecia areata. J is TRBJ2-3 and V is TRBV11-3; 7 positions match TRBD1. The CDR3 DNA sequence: TGTGCCAGCACCCCAGACAGGGCAAATACGCAGTATTTT. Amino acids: CASTPDRANTQYF.